This is a list of T cell receptor beta chains from one sample in a study of T cell responses to AZD1222 COVID-19 vaccine. TCRdb's table, derived via immunoSEQ multiplex PCR, lists solely in-frame clones and lacks some. Among about 130,000 clones, 93% were seen once, and the ten largest hold 0.85% to 0.95%. This material consisted of peripheral blood, taken on day 0 of AZD1222 vaccination. The receptors were gathered from an adult in good health. Each CDR3 is given with its conserved first and last residue. Fields, in order: D gene, V gene, J gene, clone size, CDR3 DNA, CDR3 protein. A D gene is named only where the DNA matches it firmly. Size is stated for part of the rows, as once, few or many counts, or as a class when the clone is expanded.

>-|TRBV5-1|TRBJ2-3|-
TGCGCCAGCAGGTCCCGGGGGACCCACACAGATACGCAGTATTTT
CASRSRGTHTDTQYF
>-|TRBV7-8|TRBJ2-5|-
TGTGCCAGCAGGCGGGGACAGAAAGAGACCCAGTACTTC
CASRRGQKETQYF
>TRBD1|TRBV6-4|TRBJ1-3|-
TGTGCCAGCAGTGACTCAGGGGGCTCGGCTGGAAACACCATATATTTT
CASSDSGGSAGNTIYF
>-|TRBV7-9|TRBJ1-2|once
TGTGCCAGCAGCTTAGAGGGGCACTATGGCTACACCTTC
CASSLEGHYGYTF
>-|TRBV10-3|TRBJ1-2|-
TGTGCCACCAGTGAGACCTCTAGGGGTAACTATGGCTACACCTTC
CATSETSRGNYGYTF
>TRBD1|TRBV3-1/TRBV3-2|TRBJ1-5|-
TGTGCCAGCAGCCAAAGAACAGGGGGCAATCAGCCCCAGCATTTT
CASSQRTGGNQPQHF
>-|TRBV30|TRBJ1-1|-
TGTGCCTGGAGTGTAAGAGAGGGGCGGATCACTGAAGCTTTCTTT
CAWSVREGRITEAFF
>TRBD1|TRBV6-6|TRBJ2-7|-
TGTGCCAGCAGTTACTCGGGCCAGGGGGCCTACGAGCAGTACTTC
CASSYSGQGAYEQYF
>TRBD1|TRBV13|TRBJ2-7|-
TGTGCCAGCAGCCCCCGGACAGGGGGCTACGAGCAGTACTTC
CASSPRTGGYEQYF
>TRBD1|TRBV19|TRBJ2-7|once
TGTGCCAGTAGTAGAGGGACAGGGTACGGTCCCTCCTACGAGCAGTACTTC
CASSRGTGYGPSYEQYF
>TRBD2|TRBV7-8|TRBJ2-3|-
TGTGCCAGCAGCTACTATAGCGGGGGCACAGATACGCAGTATTTT
CASSYYSGGTDTQYF
>TRBD2|TRBV2|TRBJ2-1|-
TGTGCCCCAGCGGGTCGTCGGGGGGGGAATGAGCAGTTCTTC
CAPAGRRGGNEQFF
>TRBD1|TRBV7-6|TRBJ1-5|-
TGTGCCAGCAGCCCCGGGACAGGGGGCAATCAGCCCCAGCATTTT
CASSPGTGGNQPQHF
>-|TRBV7-2|TRBJ1-2|-
TGTGCCAGCAGCGTTCAGGGATCGGGCTATGGCTACACCTTC
CASSVQGSGYGYTF
>TRBD2|TRBV7-6|TRBJ2-3|-
TGTGCCAGCAGCTTAGTACGGGAGGCTAGCGGGGGACATAACACAGATACGCAGTATTTT
CASSLVREASGGHNTDTQYF
>-|TRBV5-1|TRBJ2-7|-
TGCGCCAGCAGCTTGGAAATCCAGTCCTACGAGCAGTACTTC
CASSLEIQSYEQYF
>TRBD1|TRBV12-3/TRBV12-4|TRBJ2-7|-
TGTGCCAGCAAGGGGGCCAGCTACGAGCAGTACTTC
CASKGASYEQYF
>-|TRBV2|TRBJ1-6|-
TGTGCCAGCAGTGTTGCGAGCTCCTATAATTCACCCCTCCACTTT
CASSVASSYNSPLHF
>-|TRBV29-1|TRBJ2-2|-
TGCAGCGTTGAAGACAGGGCCGTGTCGGCCGGGGAGCTGTTTTTT
CSVEDRAVSAGELFF
>-|TRBV11-3|TRBJ1-1|-
TGTGCCAGCAGCTTAGAACCAAACACTGAAGCTTTCTTT
CASSLEPNTEAFF
>-|TRBV10-1|TRBJ1-4|-
TGCGCCAGCAGTGAGGGGGCAGGGAATGAAAAACTGTTTTTT
CASSEGAGNEKLFF
>-|TRBV2|TRBJ1-2|-
TGTGCCAGCAGTGACGACGCGCTCTATGGCTACACCTTC
CASSDDALYGYTF
>-|TRBV10-3|TRBJ1-5|-
TGTGCCATCAGTGATGGGTATAGCAATCAGCCCCAGCATTTT
CAISDGYSNQPQHF
>-|TRBV6-4|TRBJ1-2|-
TGTGCCAGCAGTGAGGAGTATGGTCATGGCTACACCTTC
CASSEEYGHGYTF
>TRBD1|TRBV6-6|TRBJ1-1|-
TGTGCCAGCAGTATATCGACAGGGAAAGGCACTGAAGCTTTCTTT
CASSISTGKGTEAFF
>-|TRBV7-8|TRBJ1-2|-
TGTGCCAGCAGTCAGGCCAACTATGGCTACACCTTC
CASSQANYGYTF
>-|TRBV4-1|TRBJ1-2|few
TGCGCCAGCAGCTCCGGCCCGGGTGGCTACACCTTC
CASSSGPGGYTF
>-|TRBV18|TRBJ2-7|-
TGTGCCAGCTCAAAGGGGTACTACGAGCAGTACTTC
CASSKGYYEQYF
>TRBD1|TRBV6-2/TRBV6-3|TRBJ1-5|-
TGTGCCAGCAGTTTCCCCGGACAGGTTGTTGGTCAGCCCCAGCATTTT
CASSFPGQVVGQPQHF
>-|TRBV11-3|TRBJ1-2|-
TGTGCCAGCAGCTTAGATTTCGACTTGAACTATGGCTACACCTTC
CASSLDFDLNYGYTF
>-|TRBV5-6|TRBJ2-7|-
TGTGCCAGCAGCTTGGTCAGCTCCTACGAGCAGTACTTC
CASSLVSSYEQYF
>-|TRBV4-1|TRBJ2-2|-
TGCGCCAGCAGCCAAGCGAGCTCCACCGGGGAGCTGTTTTTT
CASSQASSTGELFF
>-|TRBV18|TRBJ2-5|-
TGTGCCAGCTCACCTTTGCCAGGGGTAGGCGGAGAGACCCAGTACTTC
CASSPLPGVGGETQYF
>-|TRBV7-9|TRBJ1-1|-
TGTGCCAGCAGCTTACCGGGGCGCACTGAAGCTTTCTTT
CASSLPGRTEAFF
>TRBD1|TRBV18|TRBJ2-7|-
TGTGCCAGCTCACTGGGACAGAGTGGCGAGCAGTACTTC
CASSLGQSGEQYF
>TRBD2|TRBV5-6|TRBJ2-1|-
TGTGCCAGCAGCCCTGTAGGGGAGCGGGGGGTAAGGAATGAGCAGTTCTTC
CASSPVGERGVRNEQFF
>-|TRBV28|TRBJ1-1|-
TGTGCCAGCAGGTCCGGACAGCTTAATGAAGCTTTCTTT
CASRSGQLNEAFF
>-|TRBV10-3|TRBJ1-2|once
TGTGCCATCAGTGAGTCGGAACGGGGTTGGGCCTATGGCTACACCTTC
CAISESERGWAYGYTF
>-|TRBV19|TRBJ1-5|-
TGTGCCAGTAGTATAGTGATCGCGGGGGGTGGACAGCCCCAGCATTTT
CASSIVIAGGGQPQHF
>-|TRBV5-6|TRBJ1-5|-
TGTGCCAGCAGCTTGGCGGGGAGTTTTCAGCCCCAGCATTTT
CASSLAGSFQPQHF
>-|TRBV7-9|TRBJ1-4|-
TGTGCCAGCAGGAAAGAGGGTAATGGCGAAAAACTGTTTTTT
CASRKEGNGEKLFF
>TRBD1|TRBV4-1|TRBJ2-5|-
TGCGCCAGCAGCCCAGGGACAGGCGGAGAGACCCAGTACTTC
CASSPGTGGETQYF
>-|TRBV6-5|TRBJ1-1|few
TGTGCCACCCAAAAGTCTGGCCCCTCTGAAGCTTTCTTT
CATQKSGPSEAFF
>-|TRBV10-2|TRBJ2-1|-
TGCGCCAGCAGCGATTGGGATGAGCAGTTCTTC
CASSDWDEQFF
>TRBD2|TRBV10-3|TRBJ2-2|-
TGTGCCATTCGGGGGGCCGGGGAGCTGTTTTTT
CAIRGAGELFF
>TRBD2|TRBV13|TRBJ2-5|-
TGTGCCAGCAGCTTGGGGGGGAGAGAGACCCAGTACTTC
CASSLGGRETQYF
>-|TRBV19|TRBJ1-5|-
TGTGCCAGTAGTCGGGGGCAGAATAGCAATCAGCCCCAGCATTTT
CASSRGQNSNQPQHF
>-|TRBV2|TRBJ2-7|-
TGTGCCAGCCGGGACCAATCCTACGAGCAGTACTTC
CASRDQSYEQYF
>-|TRBV5-1|TRBJ1-4|-
TGCGCCAGCAGCTTGGCGGGGTATCACCGGGAAAAACTGTTTTTT
CASSLAGYHREKLFF
>-|TRBV6-5|TRBJ1-6|-
TGTGCCAGCAAAAACAGCGCTAATTATAATTCACCCCTCCACTTT
CASKNSANYNSPLHF
>-|TRBV11-2|TRBJ2-5|-
TGTGCCAGCAGCGTCTCGACGAGAGGGGAGACCCAGTACTTC
CASSVSTRGETQYF
>-|TRBV30|TRBJ1-2|-
TGTGCCTGGACACCAGGGGCCTATAGAGGCTACACCTTC
CAWTPGAYRGYTF
>-|TRBV5-6|TRBJ1-2|-
TGTGCCAGCAGCTTCGACCGGGACGGAGCCTATGGCTACACCTTC
CASSFDRDGAYGYTF
>-|TRBV5-6|TRBJ1-1|-
TGTGCCAGCACCCTAGACAGGCGGAACACTGAAGCTTTCTTT
CASTLDRRNTEAFF